Listed below are T cell receptor beta chains from one sample, sequenced in a study of brain T cells in children with intractable seizures. Clones were sequenced by immunoSEQ multiplex PCR, and TCRdb holds only the in-frame ones, with some missing. The data contain approximately 110,000 clones, 85% to 95% of them singletons. The input for sequencing was peripheral blood, taken at surgery. Receptor source: a boy younger than two with hemimegalencephaly and intractable seizures. Each CDR3 is given without its conserved first and last residue. Each record gives: V gene, J gene, CDR3 protein.

TRBV5-4	TRBJ2-3	ASSLMRGRADTQY
TRBV28	TRBJ1-1	ASSLDSLNTEAF
TRBV19	TRBJ2-2	ASTTSGRGAAAGELF
TRBV27	TRBJ1-1	ASHLSRWSEAF
TRBV29-1	TRBJ2-7	SAGAGTSLYEQY
TRBV10-3	TRBJ2-7	AISDSSYEQY
TRBV5-1	TRBJ2-3	ASSLVNSRLTDTQY
TRBV4-1	TRBJ2-1	ASSQEVGEQF
TRBV11-2	TRBJ2-3	ASSLSADTQY
TRBV13	TRBJ2-2	ASRGLAGSNTGELF
TRBV16	TRBJ2-7	ASRRGSSYEQY
TRBV19	TRBJ1-2	ASSIGTGVGYGYT
TRBV3-1/TRBV3-2	TRBJ2-5	ASSQEALRKGKRQETQY
TRBV4-3	TRBJ2-5	ASSQDGLAGEETQY
TRBV5-1	TRBJ2-3	ASSHFQGLSTDTQY
TRBV25-1	TRBJ1-5	ASSEDYSNQPQH
TRBV24-1	TRBJ2-3	ATRGQVLTDTQY
TRBV27	TRBJ1-2	ASRDSPRDYGYT
TRBV2	TRBJ2-7	ASSAGQGPYEQY
TRBV19	TRBJ1-6	ASSIYNGDNSPLH
TRBV29-1	TRBJ1-6	SAQDNSPLH
TRBV7-2	TRBJ2-2	ASSPTSQGARGELF
TRBV5-4	TRBJ2-2	ASSLDGGWAGELF
TRBV18	TRBJ1-1	ASSPHISVNTEAF
TRBV30	TRBJ1-1	AWLRAYDTEAF
TRBV5-1	TRBJ2-3	ASSEAGFNFLSTDTQY
TRBV5-1	TRBJ2-5	ASSLRGSSETQY
TRBV18	TRBJ2-5	ASSPLGGETQY
TRBV11-3	TRBJ2-1	ASSLGRAYNEQF
TRBV5-1	TRBJ1-1	ASSRSTTGSSGAF
TRBV28	TRBJ2-2	ASSLTGQENTGELF
TRBV7-3	TRBJ2-1	ASSSGPGQYNEQF
TRBV5-4	TRBJ2-7	ASSLWTALQEQY
TRBV18	TRBJ1-4	ATSRSGNEKLF
TRBV4-3	TRBJ2-3	ASSRYGWLTDTQY
TRBV12-5	TRBJ2-7	ASGLGTSGYEQY
TRBV3-1/TRBV3-2	TRBJ1-2	ASSQDLRGYNYGYT
TRBV11-2	TRBJ2-1	ASSLLAGVGNEQF
TRBV27	TRBJ1-5	ASRGLNQPQH
TRBV7-9	TRBJ2-5	ASSLSGRRVETQY
TRBV10-3	TRBJ2-2	AIRQAGANTGELF
TRBV28	TRBJ2-5	ASSFRLISTVVQETQY